These 18 T cell receptor beta chains share one sample of origin, sequenced in a study of beta chain features in type 1 diabetes. The entirety of the isolated RNA underwent reverse transcription, so expressed TCRB transcripts were sequenced. Method: immunoSEQ multiplex PCR; TCRdb's copy keeps in-frame clones and lacks some. The repertoire consists of about 400,000 clones, with around 13% occurring once and the leading ten covering around 0.015%. The sample consisted of naive CD4+ T cells from blood. The receptors shown here come from a man between 18 and 29 years old in good health.

This chain connects TRBV7-6 to TRBJ2-7; 7 nucleotides match TRBD2. Germline-derived CDR1 and CDR2 are SGHVS and FNYEAQ. J was trimmed by 7 bases and V by 5 bases; bases with no gene match: 11. This CDR3 is built from 14 residues. CDR3 nucleotide sequence: TGTGCCAGCAGCACCCACAAGCGGGGAGGGGAGCAGTACTTC. Protein: CASSTHKRGGEQYF.

The rearrangement links TRBV9 to TRBJ2-7; the match to TRBD1 covers 11 bases. The CDR3 has 16 amino acids. V shed 0 bases, J shed 4 bases, and the junction held 6 bases outside the gene matches. Per germline, CDR1 SGDLS and CDR2 YYNGEE. CDR3 bases: TGTGCCAGCAGCGTAGTTCGGACAGGGGGCAGTTACGAGCAGTACTTC. It specifies CASSVVRTGGSYEQYF.

The genes are TRBV28 and TRBJ2-5; the D gene is possibly TRBD1 (5 bases). Germline V lookup: CDR1 MDHEN, CDR2 SYDVKM. The CDR3 is made up of 15 amino acids. V lost 3 bases, J lost 2 bases, and 13 bases lay in between. The chain's CDR3 is CASSLTVQKQETQYF. The CDR3 nucleotides read TGTGCCAGCAGTTTGACAGTTCAGAAGCAAGAGACCCAGTACTTC.

This chain connects TRBV9 to TRBJ2-7, with TRBD1 identical over 7 bases. V lost 0 bases to trimming and J lost 9 bases; unmatched junction nucleotides: 9. Germline assignment: CDR1 SGDLS and CDR2 YYNGEE. The CDR3 runs to 14 residues. The CDR3, as DNA: TGTGCCAGCAGCGTAGCGGGGACAGCCGGCGTGCAGTACTTC. Residues: CASSVAGTAGVQYF.

J is TRBJ2-1 and V is TRBV28, with TRBD2 identical over 9 bases. CDR1 and CDR2 (germline): MDHEN, SYDVKM. The CDR3 contains 15 residues. J gave up 2 bases and V 5 bases, and 4 bases lay outside the gene matches. In nucleotides, the CDR3 is TGTGCCAGCAGTCAGACTAGCGGAGCCTACAATGAGCAGTTCTTC. Translating it yields CASSQTSGAYNEQFF.

At least ten counts were recorded for this clone. This chain joins TRBV4-3 and TRBJ2-7, with D possibly being TRBD2 (5 bases). The CDR3 runs 13 residues. Germline V lookup: CDR1 LGHNA, CDR2 YSLEER. Between the trimmed V and J ends, which lost 8 bases and 3 bases, there was a span of 14 bases. CDR3 bases: TGCGCCAGCGCCCAGGACTCTAGCTACGAGCAGTACTTC. Translating it yields CASAQDSSYEQYF.

This chain uses TRBV5-4 with TRBJ2-5, with 13 bases fitting TRBD2. The CDR3 length is 15 residues. Germline CDR1 reads SGHNT; CDR2 reads YYREEE (reference sequence). V shed 4 bases and J 11 bases; nucleotides not matched to a gene: 11. DNA for the CDR3: TGTGCCAGCAGCCCGGGAGGACTAGCGGGAGTGGAGCAGTACTTC. This sequence encodes CASSPGGLAGVEQYF. Full variable domain (missing parts from reference TRBV5-4 and TRBJ2-5): ETGVTQSPTHLIKTRGQQVTLRCSSQSGHNTVSWYQQALGQGPQFIFQYYREEENGRGNFPPRFSGLQFPNYSSELNVNALELDDSALYLCASSPGGLAGVEQYFGPGTRLLVL.

This sequence joins TRBV27 and TRBJ2-7, with D unclear. CDR1 is MNHEY, CDR2 SMNVEV, per germline (reference sequence). This CDR3 has 14 amino acids. Trimming removed 4 bases at V and 1 base at J, with 11 bases between. In DNA, the CDR3 is TGTGCCAGCAGTTCGTCGGTTTGGTCCTACGAGCAGTACTTC. Protein: CASSSSVWSYEQYF.

The V and J genes are TRBV29-1 and TRBJ2-3, with a tentative D call TRBD2 (6 bases). Deletions cut 4 bases from V and 0 bases from J, with 14 bases between. This CDR3 has 15 residues. The germline CDR1 and CDR2 sequences are SQVTM and ANQGSEA. In DNA, the CDR3 is TGCAGCGTTGGTTTCCGGGGGATTAGCACAGATACGCAGTATTTT. It encodes CSVGFRGISTDTQYF.

This clone has only a few counts. This rearrangement joins TRBV5-1 to TRBJ2-5; 11 nucleotides agree with TRBD1. Germline lookup yields CDR1 SGHRS and CDR2 YFSETQ. CDR3 length: 15 amino acids. Losses at the gene ends were 4 bases for V and 5 bases for J; bases not matched to a gene: 7. CDR3 amino acids: CASSLGQGAVETQYF. The DNA for the CDR3 is TGCGCCAGCAGCCTAGGACAGGGGGCCGTTGAGACCCAGTACTTC. The full variable domain, in which reference TRBV5-1 and TRBJ2-5 provide the parts outside the CDR3, is KAGVTQTPRYLIKTRGQQVTLSCSPISGHRSVSWYQQTPGQGLQFLFEYFSETQRNKGNFPGRFSGRQFSNSRSEMNVSTLELGDSALYLCASSLGQGAVETQYFGPGTRLLVL.

The chain links TRBV13 to TRBJ2-1, with D possibly TRBD2 on 7 matching bases. V lost 1 base to trimming and J lost 3 bases, with 10 bases between them. CDR1 PRHDT and CDR2 FYEKMQ come from the germline V gene (reference sequence). The CDR3 contains 15 residues. The CDR3 sequence: CASSLAGGVYNEQFF. DNA of the CDR3: TGTGCCAGCAGCTTAGCGGGGGGCGTCTACAATGAGCAGTTCTTC.

A note on this clone: Here the CDR3 omits its conserved ending phenylalanine or tryptophan, so a read error is the likely source. Because the CDR3's place on the DNA is in doubt, the DNA is left out and the CDR3 is given as listed by TCRdb. The chain couples TRBV10-3 to TRBJ2-7; the D call TRBD1 from the table was never checked on the DNA. CDR1 is ENHRY and CDR2 is SYGVKD in the germline V gene. The CDR3 sequence runs 13 residues, both termini included. CDR3: CASSYQSGQGVCI.

The chain couples TRBV7-3 to TRBJ2-5; 7 bases map to TRBD1. CDR1 SGHTA and CDR2 FQGTGA come from the germline V gene. V lost 2 bases and J lost 5; bases outside the gene matches: 5. This CDR3 is built from 14 residues. The DNA for the CDR3 is TGTGCCAGCAGCTTAGGCAGGGGGTTGGAGACCCAGTACTTC. This codes for CASSLGRGLETQYF.

This clone has a handful of counts. The chain carries TRBV7-9 and TRBJ1-2; D gene uncertain. The germline V gene has CDR1 SEHNR and CDR2 FQNEAQ (reference sequence). This CDR3 comprises 14 residues. Deletions cut 2 bases from V and 4 bases from J, with 11 bases between. The CDR3 here is CASSLSTYGYGYTF. CDR3 bases: TGTGCCAGCAGCTTATCTACGTACGGCTATGGCTACACCTTC.

This clone showed up just a few times. V is TRBV7-2 and J is TRBJ2-7; 7 bases are shared with TRBD1. CDR1 is SGHTA and CDR2 is FQGNSA in the germline V gene. CDR3 size: 14 residues. Unmatched junction bases numbered 6, after V lost 2 bases and J lost 5 bases. The CDR3 region has the DNA TGTGCCAGCAGCTTACAAACAGGGGACCACGAGCAGTACTTC. This sequence encodes CASSLQTGDHEQYF. The complete variable domain, with remaining parts taken from reference TRBV7-2 and TRBJ2-7, reads GAGVSQSPSNKVTEKGKDVELRCDPISGHTALYWYRQSLGQGLEFLIYFQGNSAPDKSGLPSDRFSAERTGGSVSTLTIQRTQQEDSAVYLCASSLQTGDHEQYFGPGTRLTVT.

V usage is TRBV11-2 and J usage is TRBJ2-1; D call uncertain. The ends were cut back, 1 base at V and 8 bases at J, with 6 bases in the middle. Germline V CDR1 and CDR2: SGHAT, FQNNGV. The CDR3 length is 12 residues. The DNA of the CDR3 is TGTGCCAGCAGCTTAGGGAGCGATGAGCAGTTCTTC. Encoded protein: CASSLGSDEQFF.

This clone was seen a few times. This rearrangement joins TRBV18 to TRBJ2-5; D may be TRBD1 (5 bases). The length of the CDR3 is 14 residues. CDR1 is KGHSH and CDR2 is LQKENI in the germline V gene. V was shortened by 3 bases and J by 5 bases, with 13 bases between the two germline ends. CDR3 protein: CASSPPWGRETQYF. The CDR3 coding sequence is TGTGCCAGCTCACCCCCATGGGGCCGGGAGACCCAGTACTTC.

The rearrangement links TRBV4-3 to TRBJ1-4; no reliable D call. CDR3 length: 14 amino acids. CDR1 LGHNA and CDR2 YSLEER come from the germline V gene. V shed 2 bases and J shed 7 bases, with 11 bases lying between them. CDR3 DNA sequence: TGCGCCAGCAGCCAAACGCTGGGGAGTGAAAAACTGTTTTTT. Protein: CASSQTLGSEKLFF.